Described below is a single TCR beta chain sequence and its context. Its antigen is not known. This record comes from a study of T-cell reconstitution after alpha-beta-depleted transplantation in children. Broader study findings: About two months after transplant, alpha-beta T cells reportedly came from several hundred expanded graft clones.

For TCRbeta, the library was prepared with unique molecular identifiers. TCRdb redid the calling of the PCR reads with MiXCR, one entry per CDR3 protein. The table has around 270,000 distinct CDR3 sequences, around 10% seen once; the top ten hold 7.5%. The CDR3 is made up of 15 amino acids. Germline loops: CDR1 DFQATT, CDR2 SNEGSKA (reference sequence). Trimming removed 5 bases from V and 3 bases from J; junction bases left unmatched: 10. This material consisted of PBMCs, taken before TCRalphabeta/CD19-depleted stem cell transplant. The source of this sequence is a boy under three years old with acute myeloid leukemia, due to receive a stem cell transplant. V is TRBV20-1 and J is TRBJ2-1, with TRBD1 matching 7 bases. CDR3 residues: CSAVDSGTDYNEQFF. The CDR3 nucleotides are TGCAGTGCTGTCGACTCCGGGACAGACTACAATGAGCAGTTCTTC.